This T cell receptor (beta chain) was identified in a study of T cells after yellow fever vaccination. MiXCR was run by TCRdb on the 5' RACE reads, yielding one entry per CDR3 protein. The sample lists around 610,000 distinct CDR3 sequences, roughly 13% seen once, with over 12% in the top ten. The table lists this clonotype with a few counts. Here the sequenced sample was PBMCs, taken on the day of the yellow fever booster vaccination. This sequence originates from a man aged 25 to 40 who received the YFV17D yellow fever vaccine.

The CDR3: CSAAGGQGADEQYF. The DNA of the CDR3 is TGCAGCGCCGCGGGAGGGCAGGGGGCTGACGAGCAGTACTTC. This chain connects TRBV29-1 to TRBJ2-7; possible D gene TRBD2, 9 bases. This CDR3 has 14 amino acids. V gave up 7 bases and J gave up 5 bases, with 21 bases separating them. Germline lookup yields CDR1 SQVTM and CDR2 ANQGSEA.